The sequence of this TCR beta chain was determined in a study of blood T cell repertoires in COVID-19. Overall study: The United States, Italy and Spain were the sources of the acute and convalescent COVID-19 samples. Sources were T cells, B-cell-depleted T cells, or PBMCs; the material itself was cDNA or gDNA.

V dropped 0 bases and J dropped 0 bases, with 20 bases sitting between them. The CDR3 loop spans 19 amino acids. Germline lookup yields CDR1 MNHEY and CDR2 SMNVEV (reference sequence). The table came from immunoSEQ multiplex PCR; TCRdb's copy has only in-frame clones and leaves some out. Of hundreds of thousands of clones in the sample, approximately 91% were seen once. This chain uses TRBV27 with TRBJ1-1; a weak D match, TRBD1 (5 bases). This sequence was found in a man in his forties or fifties with acute or convalescent COVID-19. Input material: peripheral blood. The CDR3 sequence is CASSLSAPGIRFVNTEAFF. The CDR3, as DNA: TGTGCCAGCAGTTTATCCGCGCCAGGGATCAGGTTTGTGAACACTGAAGCTTTCTTT.